These 18 T cell receptor beta chains were all obtained from the same sample, sequenced in a study of T cell changes during pregnancy in multiple sclerosis. Method: immunoSEQ multiplex PCR; TCRdb's copy keeps in-frame clones and lacks some. This sample has tens of thousands of clones, with 85% to 95% found just once. The starting material was CD8+ T cells from peripheral blood mononuclear cells, obtained in the second trimester of pregnancy. Receptor source: a female donor with multiple sclerosis, enrolled in a pregnancy study.

This sequence joins TRBV5-1 and TRBJ2-3; 7 bases map to TRBD2. Germline CDR1 and CDR2: SGHRS and YFSETQ. The CDR3 has 15 amino acids. The V gene end was trimmed by 3 bases and the J gene end by 4 bases; junction bases not matched to a gene: 8. CDR3 DNA: TGCGCCAGCAGCTCCGTTGGACTAGTGCCAGATACGCAGTATTTT. It encodes CASSSVGLVPDTQYF.

This clone was detected a few times. The rearrangement links TRBV7-9 to TRBJ2-1, with 9 bases matching TRBD1. The CDR3 sequence is 15 residues long. J lost 7 bases, V lost 2 bases, and 6 bases had no gene match. Looked up from germline, CDR1 is SEHNR and CDR2 is FQNEAQ (reference sequence). This CDR3 is CASSLPGQGMNEQFF. As DNA, the CDR3 is TGTGCCAGCAGCTTACCGGGACAGGGTATGAATGAGCAGTTCTTC.

The chain is built from TRBV29-1 and TRBJ1-4, with 7 bases fitting TRBD1. This CDR3 comprises 14 residues. The germline CDR1 and CDR2 sequences are SQVTM and ANQGSEA. The J segment lost 3 bases and the V segment lost 7 bases, leaving 8 bases of the junction unmatched. In DNA form, the CDR3 reads TGCAGCGCGAGGAGGGGGCAGGCTAATGAAAAACTGTTTTTT. Protein product: CSARRGQANEKLFF.

The CDR3, as DNA: TGTGCCAGCTCGAGTTCGGGGCGGGGGATCAATGAGCAGTTCTTC. It yields the protein CASSSSGRGINEQFF. This chain joins TRBV2 and TRBJ2-1; 7 bases fit TRBD2. The germline V gene encodes CDR1 SNHLY and CDR2 FYNNEI. The V gene end was trimmed by 8 bases and the J gene end by 6 bases; junction bases not matched to a gene: 13. The CDR3 has 15 residues.

V usage is TRBV12-5 and J usage is TRBJ1-5, with 8 positions matching TRBD1. This CDR3 is built from 17 residues. Germline CDR1 LGHNT, CDR2 FRNRAP. V dropped 5 bases and J dropped 0; count of bases not matched to a gene: 9. CDR3 sequence reads: CASGPRTGPYSNQPQHF. As DNA, the CDR3 is TGTGCTAGTGGTCCAAGGACAGGGCCTTATAGCAATCAGCCCCAGCATTTT.

This sequence joins TRBV6-4 and TRBJ2-3; 12 positions agree with TRBD2. Germline loops: CDR1 MRHNA, CDR2 SNTAGT. V dropped 2 bases and J dropped 5; count of bases not matched to a gene: 2. This CDR3 spans 15 amino acids. The CDR3 sequence: CASSDTSGRKDTQYF. The DNA for the CDR3 is TGTGCCAGCAGTGACACTAGCGGGAGGAAAGATACGCAGTATTTT.

This chain's CDR3 is CASSLGEAYGYTF. The CDR3 DNA reads TGTGCCAGCAGCTTAGGAGAGGCCTATGGCTACACCTTC. This chain connects TRBV7-6 to TRBJ1-2, with no clear D. V was clipped by 1 base and J by 4 bases, with 7 bases between them. The CDR3 extends over 13 amino acids. Germline values: CDR1 SGHVS, CDR2 FNYEAQ.

The rearrangement links TRBV11-2 to TRBJ1-2; weak D call: TRBD1 (5 bases). The V and J ends lost 7 bases and 2 bases respectively, with 11 bases between them. CDR1 is SGHAT, CDR2 FQNNGV, per germline. There are 13 residues in the CDR3. CDR3 amino acids: CASTPAGNYGYTF. The DNA for the CDR3 is TGTGCCAGCACCCCAGCAGGGAACTATGGCTACACCTTC.

The rearrangement joins TRBV4-2 to TRBJ2-7; D gene ambiguous. This CDR3 contains 11 residues. Germline V gives CDR1 LGHNA, CDR2 YNFKEQ. Trimming cost V 5 bases and J 3 bases, with 5 bases left between them. The CDR3 loop is CASSSGYEQYF. The CDR3 bases are TGTGCCAGCAGCTCCGGCTACGAGCAGTACTTC.

V and J are TRBV5-4 and TRBJ2-5; 8 nucleotides align to TRBD1. Germline assignment: CDR1 SGHNT and CDR2 YYREEE (reference sequence). V trimming: 0 bases; J trimming: 5 bases; junction bases outside the gene matches: 3. CDR3 length equals 14 residues. The CDR3: CASSLDRGMETQYF. DNA for the CDR3: TGTGCCAGCAGCTTGGACAGGGGGATGGAGACCCAGTACTTC. Variable domain in full (rest from reference TRBV5-4 and TRBJ2-5): ETGVTQSPTHLIKTRGQQVTLRCSSQSGHNTVSWYQQALGQGPQFIFQYYREEENGRGNFPPRFSGLQFPNYSSELNVNALELDDSALYLCASSLDRGMETQYFGPGTRLLVL.

This chain connects TRBV19 to TRBJ1-6, with TRBD1 identical over 11 bases. This CDR3 has 23 amino acids. V trimming: 6 bases; J trimming: 2 bases; junction bases outside the gene matches: 24. Germline lookup yields CDR1 LNHDA and CDR2 SQIVND (reference sequence). CDR3 sequence: CASSPLLSGTGGGYSAYNSPLHF. In DNA, the CDR3 is TGTGCCAGTAGCCCACTCCTATCCGGGACAGGGGGAGGTTATTCAGCCTATAATTCACCCCTCCACTTT.

The genes are TRBV4-3 and TRBJ2-2; D possibly corresponds to TRBD1 (6 bases). Germline V gene lookup returns CDR1 LGHNA and CDR2 YSLEER. V was trimmed by 0 bases and J by 4 bases, leaving 9 bases between them. This CDR3 has 15 amino acids. This chain's CDR3 is CASSQEGAVTGELFF. The CDR3 DNA reads as TGCGCCAGCAGCCAAGAGGGGGCGGTCACCGGGGAGCTGTTTTTT.

This chain connects TRBV4-3 to TRBJ2-3; 9 bases fit TRBD2. The CDR3 covers 16 residues. V lost 0 bases to trimming and J lost 3 bases; unmatched junction nucleotides: 4. Germline assignment: CDR1 LGHNA and CDR2 YSLEER. As DNA, the CDR3 is TGCGCCAGCAGCCAAGATCGAAGCGGGGGGACAGATACGCAGTATTTT. This translates into CASSQDRSGGTDTQYF.

The chain carries TRBV6-1 and TRBJ2-7, with 10 bases fitting TRBD2. The CDR3 covers 14 residues. Germline CDR1 MNHNS, CDR2 SASEGT. J was trimmed by 6 bases and V by 3 bases; bases with no gene match: 5. DNA of the CDR3: TGTGCCAGCAGTGACAGCGGGGGGGCTTCCGAGCAGTACTTC. Its translation: CASSDSGGASEQYF.

The chain joins TRBV9 to TRBJ2-3; 8 nucleotides match TRBD2. The CDR3 covers 15 residues. Germline loops: CDR1 SGDLS, CDR2 YYNGEE. The junction had 6 bases not matched to a gene; V was cut back by 3 bases and J by 3 bases. For the CDR3, the DNA is TGTGCCAGCAGCGCCCATAGCGGGGAAACAGATACGCAGTATTTT. Amino acids: CASSAHSGETDTQYF.

The table lists this clone with a count of one. This chain connects TRBV5-5 to TRBJ2-5; 8 nucleotides match TRBD1. The length of the CDR3 is 18 residues. The junction had 15 bases not matched to a gene; V was cut back by 1 base and J by 4 bases. Germline CDR1 is SGHKS and CDR2 is YYEKEE (reference sequence). CDR3 nucleotides: TGTGCCAGCAGCTTGCATACCTCACAGGGGGTGTTGGGAGAGACCCAGTACTTC. Translating it yields CASSLHTSQGVLGETQYF.

The CDR3 loop is CASSLTGSAITGELFF. CDR3 DNA: TGCGCCAGCAGCCTCACAGGGTCGGCAATCACCGGGGAGCTGTTTTTT. The rearrangement links TRBV5-1 to TRBJ2-2; possibly TRBD1 for D (6 bases). This CDR3 has 16 amino acids. Trimming took off 4 bases at V and 4 bases at J, with 17 bases between the two ends. Germline values: CDR1 SGHRS, CDR2 YFSETQ.

This chain joins TRBV28 and TRBJ2-3; 9 nucleotides agree with TRBD2. Unmatched junction bases numbered 9, after V lost 0 bases and J lost 2 bases. Germline CDR1 MDHEN, CDR2 SYDVKM. CDR3 length: 18 residues. In DNA form, the CDR3 reads TGTGCCAGCAGTTTATGGGCGGGAGGGCCAGGAGTCACAGATACGCAGTATTTT. This encodes CASSLWAGGPGVTDTQYF.